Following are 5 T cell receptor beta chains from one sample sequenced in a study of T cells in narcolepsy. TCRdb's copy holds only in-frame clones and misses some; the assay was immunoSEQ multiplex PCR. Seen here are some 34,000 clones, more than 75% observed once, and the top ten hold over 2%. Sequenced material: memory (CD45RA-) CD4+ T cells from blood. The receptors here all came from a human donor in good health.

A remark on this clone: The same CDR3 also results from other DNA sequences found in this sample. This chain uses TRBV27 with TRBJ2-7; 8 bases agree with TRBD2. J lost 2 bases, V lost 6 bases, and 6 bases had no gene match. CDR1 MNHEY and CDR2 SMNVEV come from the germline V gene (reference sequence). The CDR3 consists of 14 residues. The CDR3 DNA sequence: TGTGCCAGCAGCACCCCGGGACTAGCCTACGAGCAGTACTTC. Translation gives CASSTPGLAYEQYF.

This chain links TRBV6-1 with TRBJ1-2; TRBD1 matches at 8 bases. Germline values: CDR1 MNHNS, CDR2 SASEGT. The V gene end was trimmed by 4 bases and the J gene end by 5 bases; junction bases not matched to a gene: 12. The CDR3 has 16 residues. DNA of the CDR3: TGTGCCAGCAGTGCCCAACTCCCAGGGGGCGGGTATGGCTACACCTTC. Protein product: CASSAQLPGGGYGYTF.

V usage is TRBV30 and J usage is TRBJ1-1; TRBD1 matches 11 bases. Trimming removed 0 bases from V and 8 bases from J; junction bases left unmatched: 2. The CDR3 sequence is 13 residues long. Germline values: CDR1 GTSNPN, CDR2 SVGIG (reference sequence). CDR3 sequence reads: CAWSVRTGGEAFF. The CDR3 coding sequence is TGTGCCTGGAGTGTACGGACAGGGGGCGAAGCTTTCTTT. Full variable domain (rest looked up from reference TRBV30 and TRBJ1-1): SQTIHQWPATLVQPVGSPLSLECTVEGTSNPNLYWYRQAAGRGLQLLFYSVGIGQISSEVPQNLSASRPQDRQFILSSKKLLLSDSGFYLCAWSVRTGGEAFFGQGTRLTVV.

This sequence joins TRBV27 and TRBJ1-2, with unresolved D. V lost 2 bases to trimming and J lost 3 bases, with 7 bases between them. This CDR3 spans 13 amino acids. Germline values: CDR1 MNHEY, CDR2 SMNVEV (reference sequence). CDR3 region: CASSLSGDYGYTF. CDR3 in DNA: TGTGCCAGCAGTTTAAGTGGTGACTATGGCTACACCTTC.

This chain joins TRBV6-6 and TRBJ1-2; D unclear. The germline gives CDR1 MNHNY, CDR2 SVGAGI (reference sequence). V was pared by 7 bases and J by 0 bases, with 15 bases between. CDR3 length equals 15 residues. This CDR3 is CASKGGGLTNYGYTF. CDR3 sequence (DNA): TGTGCCAGCAAGGGAGGCGGGTTAACTAACTATGGCTACACCTTC.